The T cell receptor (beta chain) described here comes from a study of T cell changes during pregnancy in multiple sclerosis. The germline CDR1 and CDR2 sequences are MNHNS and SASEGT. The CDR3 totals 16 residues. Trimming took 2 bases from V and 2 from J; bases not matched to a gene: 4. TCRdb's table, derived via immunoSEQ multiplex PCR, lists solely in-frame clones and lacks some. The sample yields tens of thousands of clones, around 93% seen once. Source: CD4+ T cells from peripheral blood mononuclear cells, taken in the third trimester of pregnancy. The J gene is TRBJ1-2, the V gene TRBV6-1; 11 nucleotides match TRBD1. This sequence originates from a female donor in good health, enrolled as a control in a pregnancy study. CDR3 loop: CASSERTGGPNYGYTF. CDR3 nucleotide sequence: TGTGCCAGCAGTGAAAGGACAGGGGGCCCGAACTATGGCTACACCTTC.